Listed below are T cell receptor beta chains from one sample, sequenced in a study of CD8 T cells in Susac syndrome. A single record per CDR3 protein comes from TCRdb applying MiXCR to the immunoSEQ multiplex PCR reads. The sample has 85,000 to 90,000 distinct CDR3 sequences, approximately 92% seen once. The sequencing sample was made of CD8+ T cells from PBMCs. The origin of the receptors is a human donor in good health. Each CDR3 is given with its conserved first and last residue. D genes are given only for firm matches. Expanded clones are given a class, and other clones once, few, many or no size at all.

v_call	d_call	clone_size	j_call	cdr3_aa	cdr3_nt
TRBV7-2	NA	NA	TRBJ2-3	CASSLVGSTDTQYF	TGTGCCAGCAGCTTAGTCGGGTCCACAGATACGCAGTATTTT
TRBV5-6	NA	NA	TRBJ1-1	CASSFYWTEMNTEAFF	TGTGCCAGCAGCTTCTATTGGACAGAAATGAACACTGAAGCTTTCTTT
TRBV20-1	TRBD1	NA	TRBJ1-6	CSVPTGSFPPLHF	TGCAGTGTTCCGACAGGGAGTTTCCCACCCCTCCACTTT
TRBV5-1	TRBD1	NA	TRBJ2-7	CASSLENRGFDEQYF	TGCGCCAGCAGCTTGGAGAACAGGGGTTTCGACGAGCAGTACTTC
TRBV15	NA	NA	TRBJ2-2	CATSRDKQGWLNTGELFF	TGTGCCACCAGCAGAGATAAACAGGGATGGTTGAACACCGGGGAGCTGTTTTTT
TRBV27	NA	few	TRBJ2-3	CASSFAGDTQYF	TGTGCCAGCAGTTTTGCGGGGGATACGCAGTATTTT
TRBV5-6	TRBD1	once	TRBJ1-1	CASSSLQGGTEAFF	TGTGCCAGCAGCTCGTTACAGGGGGGCACTGAAGCTTTCTTT
TRBV3-1	NA	NA	TRBJ1-6	CASSQDLEDPLYF	TGTGCCAGCAGCCAAGACCTTGAAGACCCCCTGTACTTT
TRBV20-1	TRBD1	NA	TRBJ1-2	CSARVETGEGYTF	TGCAGTGCTAGAGTCGAGACAGGGGAAGGCTACACCTTC
TRBV11-2	NA	once	TRBJ1-1	CASSLGDEAFF	TGTGCCAGCAGCTTAGGAGATGAAGCTTTCTTT
TRBV6-2/TRBV6-3	NA	NA	TRBJ2-3	CASSYVPDTQYF	TGTGCCAGCAGTTATGTCCCAGATACGCAGTATTTT
TRBV9	TRBD1	NA	TRBJ1-3	CASSETGGNGNTIYF	TGTGCCAGCAGCGAAACAGGGGGCAATGGAAACACCATATATTTT
TRBV9	TRBD2	few	TRBJ2-7	CASSPGTSGYEQYF	TGTGCCAGCAGCCCTGGGACTAGCGGGTACGAGCAGTACTTC
TRBV7-9	TRBD1	once	TRBJ2-7	CASSATGVPYEQYF	TGTGCCAGCAGCGCGACAGGGGTTCCCTACGAGCAGTACTTC
TRBV9	TRBD1	NA	TRBJ1-2	CASSHGTEGTYYGYTF	TGTGCCAGCAGCCACGGGACAGAAGGGACTTACTATGGCTACACCTTC
TRBV3-1	NA	NA	TRBJ2-1	CASSSPRRRGPLSEQFF	TGTGCCAGCAGCTCTCCGAGGCGGCGGGGGCCCCTTAGTGAGCAGTTCTTC
TRBV2	TRBD1	NA	TRBJ2-5	CASSEALTVQGVDVTQYF	TGTGCCAGCAGTGAAGCGCTGACAGTCCAGGGGGTAGACGTGACCCAGTACTTC
TRBV2	TRBD2	NA	TRBJ2-7	CASSEAWTSGSYEQYF	TGTGCCAGCAGTGAAGCGTGGACTAGCGGCTCCTACGAGCAGTACTTC
TRBV29-1	NA	NA	TRBJ2-1	CSVGNWGNEQFF	TGCAGCGTTGGAAACTGGGGGAATGAGCAGTTCTTC
TRBV29-1	TRBD1	NA	TRBJ1-2	CSVEARGPYGYTF	TGCAGCGTTGAAGCCAGGGGGCCTTATGGCTACACCTTC
TRBV4-1	TRBD1	NA	TRBJ2-3	CASSRLQGEGDTQYF	TGCGCCAGCAGCCGACTACAGGGGGAAGGAGATACGCAGTATTTT
TRBV29-1	NA	NA	TRBJ1-1	CSVEPRSDSRNTEAFF	TGCAGCGTTGAACCCAGAAGTGACAGTAGGAACACTGAAGCTTTCTTT
TRBV19	NA	NA	TRBJ1-5	CASTPGVTGNQPQHF	TGTGCCAGTACCCCAGGGGTAACGGGCAATCAGCCCCAGCATTTT
TRBV5-4	NA	NA	TRBJ1-2	CASNLDRSYTF	TGTGCCAGCAACCTCGACAGGAGCTACACCTTC
TRBV13	TRBD2	NA	TRBJ2-6	CASSLGGTSGDPRSGANVLTF	TGTGCCAGCAGCTTAGGAGGGACTAGCGGGGACCCCCGTTCTGGGGCCAACGTCCTGACTTTC
TRBV6-2/TRBV6-3	NA	NA	TRBJ2-7	CASSLTQGYEQYF	TGTGCCAGCAGTCTCACCCAGGGGTACGAGCAGTACTTC
TRBV20-1	NA	NA	TRBJ2-1	CSARTTRQNEQFF	TGCAGTGCTAGAACGACGCGACAGAATGAGCAGTTCTTC
TRBV27	TRBD1	NA	TRBJ1-2	CASSLGQGGAYGYTF	TGTGCCAGCAGTTTAGGACAGGGAGGCGCCTATGGCTACACCTTC
TRBV27	TRBD1	NA	TRBJ2-1	CASRDRAYYNEQFF	TGTGCCAGCAGGGACAGGGCTTACTACAATGAGCAGTTCTTC
TRBV7-9	TRBD1	NA	TRBJ2-7	CASSYPAGTGRYEQYF	TGTGCCAGCAGCTACCCCGCCGGGACAGGACGCTACGAGCAGTACTTC
TRBV6-1	NA	NA	TRBJ2-7	CASSEVGPLYEQYF	TGTGCCAGCAGTGAAGTCGGACCCCTCTACGAGCAGTACTTC
TRBV13	NA	once	TRBJ2-2	CASSSGRSPGELFF	TGTGCCAGCAGTTCTGGGCGGAGTCCCGGGGAGCTGTTTTTT
TRBV29-1	NA	once	TRBJ1-2	CSVEDYEGRGVYTF	TGCAGCGTTGAAGACTATGAAGGTCGAGGTGTCTACACCTTC
TRBV15	NA	NA	TRBJ1-2	CATSRDRRHPRGYTF	TGTGCCACCAGCAGAGATAGGAGACACCCTAGGGGCTACACCTTC
TRBV20-1	NA	NA	TRBJ2-2	CSARTYDRGTGELFF	TGCAGTGCTAGAACTTACGACCGCGGCACCGGGGAGCTGTTTTTT
TRBV9	TRBD2	NA	TRBJ2-1	CASSPRRVLAGGLYNEQFF	TGTGCCAGCAGCCCCCGACGGGTATTAGCGGGGGGGTTATACAATGAGCAGTTCTTC
TRBV15	TRBD2	NA	TRBJ2-7	CATSRDSKRGYSYEQYF	TGTGCCACCAGCAGAGATTCGAAGCGGGGGTACTCCTACGAGCAGTACTTC
TRBV27	NA	once	TRBJ2-7	CASSPKGYSYEQYF	TGTGCCAGCAGTCCGAAGGGTTACTCCTACGAGCAGTACTTC
TRBV4-1	NA	NA	TRBJ2-7	CASSHTAEGYEQYF	TGCGCCAGCAGCCATACCGCCGAAGGCTACGAGCAGTACTTC
TRBV20-1	TRBD1	NA	TRBJ1-2	CSAMLGTEKNYGYTF	TGCAGTGCTATGCTCGGGACAGAAAAAAACTATGGCTACACCTTC
TRBV2	NA	NA	TRBJ1-4	CASSERGSEANEKLFF	TGTGCCAGCAGTGAAAGAGGCAGTGAGGCTAATGAAAAACTGTTTTTT
TRBV29-1	NA	NA	TRBJ1-5	CSGGVNQPQHF	TGCAGCGGGGGGGTCAATCAGCCCCAGCATTTT
TRBV13	TRBD1	NA	TRBJ1-4	CASSSQGAGEKLFF	TGTGCCAGCAGCTCGCAGGGGGCCGGTGAAAAACTGTTTTTT
TRBV19	TRBD1	NA	TRBJ1-1	CASSTTGGFTEAFF	TGTGCCAGTAGTACGACAGGGGGATTCACTGAAGCTTTCTTT
TRBV7-9	TRBD1	NA	TRBJ1-2	CASASTGNSNYGYTF	TGTGCCAGCGCCTCGACAGGGAATTCGAACTATGGCTACACCTTC
TRBV25-1	NA	NA	TRBJ2-3	CASSEFDSTDTQYF	TGTGCCAGCAGTGAATTTGACTCCACAGATACGCAGTATTTT
TRBV13	NA	NA	TRBJ2-7	CASSFDSEGTYEQYF	TGTGCCAGCAGCTTCGACTCAGAGGGGACCTACGAGCAGTACTTC
TRBV7-2	TRBD2	NA	TRBJ2-2	CASSLTSGAGDTGELFF	TGTGCCAGCAGCTTAACTAGCGGGGCCGGGGACACCGGGGAGCTGTTTTTT
TRBV11-1	NA	NA	TRBJ2-1	CASTHFPGGGSYNEQFF	TGTGCCAGCACCCATTTCCCCGGGGGAGGCTCCTACAATGAGCAGTTCTTC
TRBV29-1	NA	NA	TRBJ2-6	CSVRGGPGANVLTF	TGCAGCGTTAGGGGGGGACCTGGGGCCAACGTCCTGACTTTC
TRBV29-1	TRBD1	NA	TRBJ2-7	CSVLTGGTYKQYF	TGCAGCGTTCTGACAGGGGGAACCTACAAGCAGTACTTC
TRBV7-8	NA	NA	TRBJ2-5	CASSLEYSVRETQYF	TGTGCCAGCAGCTTAGAATATAGCGTCCGGGAGACCCAGTACTTC
TRBV12-3/TRBV12-4	TRBD2	NA	TRBJ2-3	CASSKSGGAVDTQYF	TGTGCCAGCAGTAAAAGCGGGGGGGCAGTTGATACGCAGTATTTT
TRBV30	NA	NA	TRBJ2-2	CAWSAGTWTGELFF	TGTGCCTGGAGTGCGGGGACCTGGACCGGGGAGCTGTTTTTT
TRBV6-1	NA	NA	TRBJ2-2	CASSFLSRLDPGELFF	TGTGCCAGCAGCTTCCTTTCCAGACTCGACCCCGGGGAGCTGTTTTTT
TRBV15	NA	NA	TRBJ2-5	CATSRHPQDKQETQYF	TGTGCCACCAGCCGGCACCCCCAGGACAAGCAAGAGACCCAGTACTTC
TRBV20-1	TRBD2	NA	TRBJ2-7	CSASERWRGSDEQYF	TGCAGTGCCAGCGAGAGGTGGCGGGGGTCCGACGAGCAGTACTTC